This entry lists 27 T cell receptor beta chains sequenced from one sample in a study of T cells in Graves' hyperthyroidism and ophthalmopathy. Amplified TCR beta CDR3 regions derived from RNA transcripts. The HTBI primer set served for first-round RT-PCR of the TCR CDR3. Each CDR3 protein gets one entry after TCRdb re-called the multiplex PCR reads with MiXCR. The sample has hundreds of thousands of distinct CDR3 sequences, about 14% seen once. Sequenced: blood. These receptors all stem from a man aged 50-60 years with Graves' ophthalmopathy.

CDR3 sequence reads: CATGVVVGARNYGYTF. CDR3 sequence (DNA): TGTGCCACGGGAGTCGTCGTGGGGGCGCGGAACTATGGCTACACCTTC. This chain joins TRBV10-3 and TRBJ1-2; D possibly corresponds to TRBD1 (6 bases). The V gene's germline CDR1 is ENHRY and CDR2 SYGVKD. Trimming took 10 bases from V and 2 from J, leaving 23 bases between them. This CDR3 is built from 16 residues.

The chain couples TRBV29-1 to TRBJ1-2, with TRBD1 as a possible D gene (5 bases). V was trimmed by 5 bases and J by 7 bases, leaving 11 bases between them. This CDR3 is built from 11 residues. Germline V lookup: CDR1 SQVTM, CDR2 ANQGSEA. The DNA of the CDR3 is TGCAGCGTTCTGGGGCAACGTGGCTACACCTTC. Its translation is CSVLGQRGYTF.

This clonotype came up many times. V usage is TRBV15 and J usage is TRBJ2-5; D remains ambiguous. The CDR3 has 15 residues. CDR1 and CDR2 (germline): LNHNV, YYDKDF (reference sequence). Trimming took 0 bases from V and 2 from J, leaving 10 bases between them. Here the CDR3 DNA reads TGTGCCACCAGCAGAGATCGGTCTGTACAAGAGACCCAGTACTTC. It yields the protein CATSRDRSVQETQYF.

V and J are TRBV29-1 and TRBJ2-2, with D tentatively TRBD2 (6 bases). This CDR3 spans 17 amino acids. V was trimmed by 7 bases and J by 3 bases, leaving 24 bases between them. The germline V gene encodes CDR1 SQVTM and CDR2 ANQGSEA. CDR3 sequence (DNA): TGCAGCGCCACAGTCCGTTCGGGAGTTTTATACACCGGGGAGCTGTTTTTT. Its translation: CSATVRSGVLYTGELFF.

This clonotype was observed a few times. The chain carries TRBV7-6 and TRBJ1-3; D remains ambiguous. This CDR3 is built from 13 residues. Between the trimmed V and J ends, which lost 5 bases and 6 bases, there was a span of 11 bases. Germline values: CDR1 SGHVS, CDR2 FNYEAQ. CDR3 sequence reads: CASSHNSENTIYF. The CDR3 DNA follows: TGTGCCAGCAGCCACAATTCCGAAAACACCATATATTTT.

The chain carries TRBV6-2 or TRBV6-3 and TRBJ2-2; maybe TRBD2 (6 bases). The CDR3 runs 15 residues. CDR1 and CDR2 from the germline V gene are MNHEY and SVGEGT. Trimming cost V 5 bases and J 5 bases, with 15 bases left between them. The CDR3 loop reads CASSNPGLATGELFF. The CDR3 nucleotides read TGTGCCAGCAGTAATCCGGGACTGGCTACCGGGGAGCTGTTTTTT.

This clonotype came up a few times. The chain recombines TRBV4-2 with TRBJ2-1, with TRBD2 identical over 13 bases. Trimming at V came to 5 bases and at J to 8 bases, leaving 18 bases not matched to a gene. Germline values: CDR1 LGHNA, CDR2 YNFKEQ. The CDR3 runs 19 residues. In nucleotides, the CDR3 is TGTGCCAGCAGCTCGCCCCCCGGGAGGGGACTAGCGGGAATAGATGAGCAGTTCTTC. It translates to CASSSPPGRGLAGIDEQFF.

This clonotype was counted at least ten times. The chain uses TRBV20-1 and TRBJ2-7; the D gene is possibly TRBD1 (6 bases). CDR3 size: 14 residues. Deletions cut 5 bases from V and 7 bases from J, with 21 bases between. Germline loops: CDR1 DFQATT, CDR2 SNEGSKA (reference sequence). The CDR3, as DNA: TGCAGTGCTCCCGGGACACCGACTATGAGGGAGCAGTACTTC. Its translation is CSAPGTPTMREQYF.

The sample holds a few counts of this clonotype. V usage is TRBV29-1 and J usage is TRBJ1-3, with D maybe TRBD1 (5 bases). V was pared by 4 bases and J by 3 bases, with 10 bases between. The CDR3 runs to 13 residues. Germline V gene lookup returns CDR1 SQVTM and CDR2 ANQGSEA. CDR3 coding DNA: TGCAGCGTTGCCCCACAGGTTGGAAACACCATATATTTT. Its translation: CSVAPQVGNTIYF.

This clonotype has more than one count but fewer than ten. For the CDR3, the DNA is TGTGCCAGCAGCGCTGCGGGTGGAGCTGAAAAACTGTTTTTT. Its translation is CASSAAGGAEKLFF. The chain carries TRBV12-3 or TRBV12-4 and TRBJ1-4; no clear D. The CDR3 consists of 14 residues. Trimming took 6 bases from V and 7 from J, leaving 15 bases between them.

This clonotype was counted many times. The chain has TRBV5-1 and TRBJ1-1; the D gene is possibly TRBD1 (6 bases). CDR1 is SGHRS, CDR2 YFSETQ, per germline. CDR3 length: 16 amino acids. The ends were cut back, 2 bases at V and 0 bases at J, with 14 bases in the middle. CDR3 DNA sequence: TGCGCCAGCAGCTTCGTAACAGGGACCATGAACACTGAAGCTTTCTTT. Translation: CASSFVTGTMNTEAFF.

Ten or more counts support this clonotype. This sequence joins TRBV5-1 and TRBJ2-7, with D maybe TRBD2 (6 bases). The CDR3 totals 15 residues. Looked up from germline, CDR1 is SGHRS and CDR2 is YFSETQ. Trimming shortened V by 6 bases and J by 5 bases, and 21 bases separated the two germline ends. DNA for the CDR3: TGCGCCAGCACCCGAGGGCAGGGCCCGGGAGACGAGCAGTACTTC. It yields the protein CASTRGQGPGDEQYF.

The chain uses TRBV18 and TRBJ1-3; 9 nucleotides agree with TRBD1. Germline CDR1 is KGHSH and CDR2 is LQKENI. J gave up 2 bases and V 5 bases, and 7 bases lay outside the gene matches. This CDR3 region has 16 residues. CDR3 sequence (DNA): TGTGCCAGCTCAGCAGCACAGGGGGCGGCTGGAAACACCATATATTTT. This translates into CASSAAQGAAGNTIYF.

This clonotype has at least ten counts. The chain is built from TRBV5-1 and TRBJ2-1; weak D call: TRBD2 (5 bases). Germline values: CDR1 SGHRS, CDR2 YFSETQ. The CDR3 length is 15 residues. Between the trimmed V and J ends, which lost 2 bases and 2 bases, there was a span of 11 bases. CDR3 sequence (DNA): TGCGCCAGCAGCTTCGAGGGTAACCCCTACAATGAGCAGTTCTTC. Translated: CASSFEGNPYNEQFF. The full variable domain, completed using reference TRBV5-1 and TRBJ2-1, is KAGVTQTPRYLIKTRGQQVTLSCSPISGHRSVSWYQQTPGQGLQFLFEYFSETQRNKGNFPGRFSGRQFSNSRSEMNVSTLELGDSALYLCASSFEGNPYNEQFFGPGTRLTVL.

The V and J genes are TRBV6-1 and TRBJ2-1; 9 bases align to TRBD2. CDR1 and CDR2 (germline): MNHNS, SASEGT. V lost 8 bases and J lost 2; bases outside the gene matches: 7. CDR3 size: 15 residues. In DNA form, the CDR3 reads TGTGCCAGCCGAACGGCTAGCGGGACCTACAATGAGCAGTTCTTC. Translated, it gives CASRTASGTYNEQFF.

This sequence joins TRBV4-1 and TRBJ1-4; D unclear. Looked up from germline, CDR1 is MGHRA and CDR2 is YSYEKL. With 0 bases removed from V and 10 bases from J, the gap between germline ends came to 15 bases. The CDR3 runs 15 residues. Written as DNA, the CDR3 is TGCGCCAGCAGCCAAGATGAATCGTCTGTTGGAAAACTGTTTTTT. It codes for CASSQDESSVGKLFF.

For the CDR3, the DNA is TGTGCCTGGAGTGTAGGGAAGGTCCAGAGAAATCAGCCCCAGCATTTT. Protein product: CAWSVGKVQRNQPQHF. The chain recombines TRBV30 with TRBJ1-5; D ambiguous. V lost 0 bases and J lost 4, with 16 bases in between. Germline values: CDR1 GTSNPN, CDR2 SVGIG (reference sequence). The CDR3 runs 16 residues.

This clonotype was found a few times. The chain joins TRBV27 to TRBJ2-3; 8 bases fit TRBD2. Trimming removed 3 bases from V and 2 bases from J; junction bases left unmatched: 10. Germline V gene lookup returns CDR1 MNHEY and CDR2 SMNVEV (reference sequence). The length of the CDR3 is 17 residues. The CDR3 loop reads CASSFHPTSGNTDTQYF. CDR3 coding DNA: TGTGCCAGCAGTTTCCATCCCACTAGCGGAAACACAGATACGCAGTATTTT.

The V call is TRBV29-1, the J call TRBJ1-3; D gene ambiguous. The V gene lost 1 base and the J gene lost 1 base, with 8 bases spanning the gap. The CDR3 loop spans 14 amino acids. Germline V gene lookup returns CDR1 SQVTM and CDR2 ANQGSEA. This chain's CDR3 is CSVEVSTSGNTIYF. Here the CDR3 DNA reads TGCAGCGTTGAAGTGAGTACTTCTGGAAACACCATATATTTT.

This rearrangement joins TRBV12-3 or TRBV12-4 to TRBJ1-1; 7 positions agree with TRBD1. There are 11 residues in the CDR3. J lost 10 bases, V lost 5 bases, and 4 bases had no gene match. DNA for the CDR3: TGTGCCAGCAGTGTCCAGGGGGTAGCTTTCTTT. It is translated as CASSVQGVAFF.

At least ten counts were recorded for this clonotype. The rearrangement links TRBV30 to TRBJ2-5, with D possibly matching TRBD1 (6 bases). Germline V lookup: CDR1 GTSNPN, CDR2 SVGIG (reference sequence). The CDR3 is made up of 14 amino acids. The V end lost 2 bases, the J end lost 5 bases, and 15 bases lay between the germline ends. The CDR3 region is CAWSHLDRHETQYF. The CDR3 DNA sequence: TGTGCCTGGAGTCATCTCGACAGGCACGAGACCCAGTACTTC.

This clonotype showed up just a few times. The chain carries TRBV6-1 and TRBJ2-7; D is possibly TRBD1 or TRBD2 (5 bases each). The CDR3 spans 14 residues. Per germline, CDR1 MNHNS and CDR2 SASEGT. Deletions cut 3 bases from V and 2 bases from J, with 11 bases between. CDR3: CASSEIRGPYEQYF. Written as DNA, the CDR3 is TGTGCCAGCAGTGAGATACGGGGACCCTACGAGCAGTACTTC.

J is TRBJ1-4 and V is TRBV3-1; 7 bases align to TRBD1. This CDR3 comprises 13 residues. V was clipped by 4 bases and J by 8 bases; unmatched bases: 4. Germline V gene sequence: CDR1 LGHDT, CDR2 YNNKEL (reference sequence). CDR3 protein: CASSRGDSEKLFF. The CDR3 DNA reads TGTGCCAGCAGCCGGGGGGACAGCGAAAAACTGTTTTTT.

This sequence joins TRBV15 and TRBJ2-3; 12 bases line up with TRBD2. CDR1 and CDR2 (germline): LNHNV, YYDKDF (reference sequence). Unmatched junction bases numbered 0, after V lost 1 base and J lost 4 bases. CDR3 size: 15 residues. CDR3 DNA sequence: TGTGCCACCAGCAGAGCTAGCGGGAGGGCAGATACGCAGTATTTT. Protein product: CATSRASGRADTQYF.

This clonotype was counted at least ten times. The J gene is TRBJ2-7, the V gene TRBV5-1; 9 bases line up with TRBD1. The J segment lost 2 bases and the V segment lost 5 bases, leaving 5 bases of the junction unmatched. The germline V gene has CDR1 SGHRS and CDR2 YFSETQ. This CDR3 has 14 residues. The CDR3 nucleotides are TGCGCCAGCAGACCCGGGACAGGGACCTACGAGCAGTACTTC. Amino acid sequence: CASRPGTGTYEQYF.

This clonotype was counted at least ten times. V gene TRBV12-3 or TRBV12-4 combines with J gene TRBJ2-1; 14 bases line up with TRBD2. The J segment lost 7 bases and the V segment lost 6 bases, leaving 2 bases of the junction unmatched. This CDR3 has 14 amino acids. The CDR3 bases are TGTGCCAGCAGCGGGACTAGCGGGAGAAATGAGCAGTTCTTC. The encoded protein is CASSGTSGRNEQFF.

Ten or more counts support this clonotype. The chain couples TRBV12-3 or TRBV12-4 to TRBJ2-3; D gene ambiguous. The CDR3 sequence is 14 residues long. Trimming removed 4 bases from V and 6 bases from J, with 14 bases in between. CDR3 in DNA: TGTGCCAGCAGTTCCACCGGAGAGACCGATACGCAGTATTTT. Amino acid sequence: CASSSTGETDTQYF.